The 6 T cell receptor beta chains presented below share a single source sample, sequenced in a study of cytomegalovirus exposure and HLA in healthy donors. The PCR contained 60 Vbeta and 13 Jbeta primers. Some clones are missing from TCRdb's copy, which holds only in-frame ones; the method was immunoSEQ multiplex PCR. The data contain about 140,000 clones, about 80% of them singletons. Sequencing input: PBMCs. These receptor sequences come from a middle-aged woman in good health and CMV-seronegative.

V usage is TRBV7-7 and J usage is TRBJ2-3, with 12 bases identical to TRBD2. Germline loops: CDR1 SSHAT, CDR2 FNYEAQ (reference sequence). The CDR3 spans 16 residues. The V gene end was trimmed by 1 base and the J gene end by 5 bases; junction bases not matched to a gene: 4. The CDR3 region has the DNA TGTGCCAGCAGCTTAGGTCGGGGACTAGCGGGAGATACGCAGTATTTT. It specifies CASSLGRGLAGDTQYF. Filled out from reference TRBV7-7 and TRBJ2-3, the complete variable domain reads GAGVSQSPRYKVTKRGQDVTLRCDPISSHATLYWYQQALGQGPEFLTYFNYEAQPDKSGLPSDRFSAERPEGSISTLTIQRTEQRDSAMYRCASSLGRGLAGDTQYFGPGTRLTVL.

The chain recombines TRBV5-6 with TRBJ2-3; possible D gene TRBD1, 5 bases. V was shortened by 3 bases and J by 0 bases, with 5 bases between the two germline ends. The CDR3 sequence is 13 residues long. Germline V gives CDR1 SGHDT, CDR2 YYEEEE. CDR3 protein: CASSWGSTDTQYF. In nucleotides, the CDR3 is TGTGCCAGCAGCTGGGGCAGCACAGATACGCAGTATTTT.

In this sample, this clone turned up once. As DNA, the CDR3 is TGTGCCAGCGGGACGGGACAGGGGGTTCGCAATGAGCAGTTCTTC. Translating it yields CASGTGQGVRNEQFF. This chain links TRBV2 with TRBJ2-1; the match to TRBD1 covers 11 bases. Germline lookup yields CDR1 SNHLY and CDR2 FYNNEI. After removal of 8 bases from V and 6 bases from J, the junction contained 9 bases not matched to a gene. The CDR3 extends over 15 amino acids. The full variable domain, with the rest looked up from reference TRBV2 and TRBJ2-1, is EPEVTQTPSHQVTQMGQEVILRCVPISNHLYFYWYRQILGQKVEFLVSFYNNEISEKSEIFDDQFSVERPDGSNFTLKIRSTKLEDSAMYFCASGTGQGVRNEQFFGPGTRLTVL.

This chain's CDR3 is CASSEGQGLGYTF. The CDR3 coding sequence is TGTGCCAGCAGTGAGGGACAGGGGCTTGGCTACACCTTC. The chain combines TRBV6-5 with TRBJ1-2, with 10 bases fitting TRBD1. The CDR3 consists of 13 residues. V lost 5 bases to trimming and J lost 7 bases; unmatched junction nucleotides: 4. Germline CDR1 MNHEY, CDR2 SVGAGI.

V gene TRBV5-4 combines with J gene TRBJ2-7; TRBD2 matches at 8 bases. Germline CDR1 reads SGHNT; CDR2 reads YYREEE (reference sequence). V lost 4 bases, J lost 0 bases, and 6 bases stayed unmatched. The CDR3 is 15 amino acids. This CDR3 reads CASSVTSGSSYEQYF. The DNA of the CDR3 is TGTGCCAGCAGCGTAACTAGCGGAAGCTCCTACGAGCAGTACTTC. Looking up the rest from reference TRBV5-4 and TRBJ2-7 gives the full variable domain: ETGVTQSPTHLIKTRGQQVTLRCSSQSGHNTVSWYQQALGQGPQFIFQYYREEENGRGNFPPRFSGLQFPNYSSELNVNALELDDSALYLCASSVTSGSSYEQYFGPGTRLTVT.

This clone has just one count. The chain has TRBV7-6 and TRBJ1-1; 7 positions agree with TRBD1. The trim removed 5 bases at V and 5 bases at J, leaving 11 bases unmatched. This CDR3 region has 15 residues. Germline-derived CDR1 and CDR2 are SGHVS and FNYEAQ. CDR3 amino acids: CASSPRTGPRTEAFF. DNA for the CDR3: TGTGCCAGCAGCCCCCGGACAGGTCCAAGGACTGAAGCTTTCTTT.